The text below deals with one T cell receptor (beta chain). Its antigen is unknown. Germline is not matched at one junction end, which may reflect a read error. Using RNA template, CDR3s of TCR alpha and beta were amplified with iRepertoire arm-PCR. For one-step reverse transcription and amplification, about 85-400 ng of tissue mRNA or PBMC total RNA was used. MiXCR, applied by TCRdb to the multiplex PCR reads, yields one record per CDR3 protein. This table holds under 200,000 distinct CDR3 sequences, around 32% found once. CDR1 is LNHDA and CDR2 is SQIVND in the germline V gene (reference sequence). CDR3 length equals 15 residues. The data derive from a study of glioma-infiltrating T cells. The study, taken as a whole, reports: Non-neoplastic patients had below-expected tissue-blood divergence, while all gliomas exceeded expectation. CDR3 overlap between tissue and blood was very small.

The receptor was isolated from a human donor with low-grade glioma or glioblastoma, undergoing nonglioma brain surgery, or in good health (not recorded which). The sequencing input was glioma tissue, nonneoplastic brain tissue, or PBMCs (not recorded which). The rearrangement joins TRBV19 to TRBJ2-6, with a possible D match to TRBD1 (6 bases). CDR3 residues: CASSTRQAGTNVLTF. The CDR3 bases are TGTGCCAGTAGTACCCGACAGGCTGGGACCAACGTCCTGACTTTC.